This T cell receptor beta chain appears in the sequencing data of a study of OX40 agonist ivuxolimab in advanced cancers. Regarding the study in general: Ivuxolimab was an agonistic, fully human IgG2 monoclonal antibody directed against OX40 (CD134), a costimulatory receptor. Intravenous ivuxolimab was administered to patients every 2 weeks at six dose levels: 0.01, 0.1, 0.3, 1.5, 3 and 10 mg/kg. Of the approximately 50 dose-escalation patients, hepatocellular carcinoma was present in approximately 20, melanoma in roughly 15, renal cell carcinoma in 9 and head and neck cancer in 9. In the dose-escalation cohort, 82.7% of patients were male, and the mean age was 60 years with a range of roughly 20 to 79. Patients were allowed to have had prior anti-PD-1, anti-PD-L1 or anti-CTLA-4 therapy, and more than 35% of the dose-escalation patients had been treated with checkpoint inhibitors. Partial responses occurred in three dose-escalation patients, of whom one had hepatocellular carcinoma and two had cutaneous melanoma. Peripheral TCRbeta sequencing was intended to test whether TCR sequence diversity was altered and clonal T-cell expansion was caused by ivuxolimab. The monotherapy dose-escalation portion (N of about 49 patients) of the phase I ivuxolimab trial is reported in the paper. Here is what the overall study found, with its caveats: Partial responders in the 0.1-3.0 mg/kg groups had among the lowest normalized peripheral clonal expansion, especially among CD8+ T cells. At doses from 0.1 to 3.0 mg/kg, clonal expansion was seen in both CD4+ and CD8+ blood T cells between baseline and week 6. Antigen specificity was not determined for the clonally expanded peripheral T cells. Low levels of normalized T-cell clonal expansion were also shown by some nonresponding patients. On average, CD8+ T cells showed more expanded clones than CD4+ T cells after ivuxolimab.

Sequences MDHEN (CDR1) and SYDVKM (CDR2) are obtained from the germline V gene. Deletion took 2 bases off V and 15 bases off J, with a span of 17 bases between the germline ends. The CDR3 goes from the cysteine to the phenylalanine over 13 residues. Of the read, only the CDR3 DNA is kept; its 39 bases are in frame from base 1. For sequencing of the TCRbeta CDR3 region, genomic DNA was extracted from the sorted cells. TCRbeta CDR3 regions were sequenced using the immunoSEQ Assay. TCRdb took over this immuneACCESS table, retaining in-frame rearrangements with V and J assigned. Such tables are incomplete; in checked studies, under half of the missing clones stem from an unresolved V gene, and the remainder is unexplained. The sample table contains about 96,000 clones; only one count was recorded for about nine tenths of them. The ten largest clones represent around 1.6% of the sample. Patients with autoimmune disease history or receiving systemic immunosuppression were excluded from the trial. In every dose cohort, peripheral blood was drawn for TCR sequencing at baseline, cycle 4 day 1, and cycle 7 day 1. The samples were taken from a phase I, first-in-human, multicenter, open-label dose-escalation trial of ivuxolimab. Adults with locally advanced or metastatic melanoma, renal cell, hepatocellular, or head and neck squamous cell carcinoma were enrolled in the trial. Before TCR sequencing, CD4+ and CD8+ T cells were separately sorted from peripheral blood.

About this clone itself: Its binding antigen is unknown. No base-level quality is on record; no much larger clone is a single base apart.

This TCR was recovered from an adult with an advanced solid tumor such as melanoma, head and neck, liver or kidney cancer. Sequencing used CD4+ or CD8+ T cells sorted from blood, obtained in a trial of the OX40 agonist ivuxolimab. Recombination connected TRBV28 to TRBJ2-4; the D gene assignment is perhaps TRBD1 or TRBD2, with each matching 5 bases. The DNA sequence is given as TGTGCCAGCAGTTTAGGGACCCAGGGAGCGACGTACTTC. Its translation is CASSLGTQGATYF. Here the CDR3 is joined to the reference TRBV28 and TRBJ2-4 genes, and the full variable domain is: DVKVTQSSRYLVKRTGEKVFLECVQDMDHENMFWYRQDPGLGLRLIYFSYDVKMKEKGDIPEGYSVSREKKERFSLILESASTNQTSMYLCASSLGTQGATYFGAGTRLSVL.